These T cell receptor beta chains were read from a single sample in a study of T cell changes during pregnancy in multiple sclerosis. Some clones are missing from TCRdb's copy, which holds only in-frame ones; the method was immunoSEQ multiplex PCR. The data hold about 87,000 clones, with approximately 92% observed a single time. Sequenced here: peripheral blood, sampled in the third trimester of pregnancy. The origin of the receptors is a female donor in good health, enrolled as a control in a pregnancy study. Both conserved end residues are trimmed from each CDR3.

V,CDR3
TRBV5-1,ASSLGRTVNEQY
TRBV19,ASSPGTGWYEQY
TRBV5-6,ASSLRLAGGQYNEQF
TRBV2,ASSELRTGDPRGNEQF
TRBV11-2,ASSLKREAVHEQY
TRBV2,ASNLAAGEQF
TRBV28,ASSLRGQSLAKNIQY
TRBV27,ASSSGTGGYEQY
TRBV5-4,ASSLYNRGDTIY
TRBV7-2,ASSPAGTSRADTQY
TRBV5-6,ASSGGQGARANYGYT
TRBV5-1,ASSVSGALNTEAF
TRBV2,ASSEQGTDEQY
TRBV5-1,ASSFGQQRTGELF
TRBV7-9,ASSLAQYEQY
TRBV10-3,AISESSRRASYEQY
TRBV2,ASRSTPVTGVEQY
TRBV18,ASSAGGLDQPQH
TRBV28,AYLGSRNGYT
TRBV11-2,ASSLYPAGISYNEQF
TRBV4-1,ASSQDPGRGQPQH
TRBV18,ASSSRTSGSLDTQY
TRBV5-6,ASSLRTDYEQY
TRBV7-9,ASSLGYRDSEQF
TRBV15,ATSRGDGRASSYEQY
TRBV6-5,AIRDTEGRQY
TRBV7-9,ASSLGSGSTDTQY
TRBV28,ASRTSGGSQY
TRBV28,ASSLTPGYTQY
TRBV5-1,ASSPYPGQGNTEAF
TRBV5-1,ASSFSGGNTGELF
TRBV18,ASSPLSGRGGWNEQF
TRBV7-9,ASSPQGSGTEAF
TRBV11-3,ASSLGGASGRYNEQF
TRBV11-2,ASSWRDSPSYNEQF
TRBV6-1,ASSDTGVLPSPCQY
TRBV6-1,ASSEITTNEKLF
TRBV4-1,ASSPDQTSLGTGELF
TRBV29-1,SVSTGLSSYEQY
TRBV18,ASSPNRDYEQY
TRBV18,ASSAQVLAGVSEQF
TRBV18,ASSRSRDRTTYEQY
TRBV5-1,ASSLGQERETQY
TRBV19,ASSIGLGGSNQPQH
TRBV7-6,ASSLFPGRNTEAF
TRBV9,ASSVLSHPSTDTQY
TRBV28,ATHGLASYEQY
TRBV28,ASSFPTSGSHNEQF
TRBV28,ASSSPGHRPGEQY
TRBV5-1,ASSLGEYNEQF
TRBV5-1,ASSLESGPYEQY
TRBV4-1,ASSQDLTDTQY
TRBV27,ASSLLSLNEQF
TRBV20-1,SAAGTALQF
TRBV5-6,ASSLGGTTDTQY
TRBV7-2,ASSLAPLEVETQY
TRBV28,ASSLGGKGNQPQH